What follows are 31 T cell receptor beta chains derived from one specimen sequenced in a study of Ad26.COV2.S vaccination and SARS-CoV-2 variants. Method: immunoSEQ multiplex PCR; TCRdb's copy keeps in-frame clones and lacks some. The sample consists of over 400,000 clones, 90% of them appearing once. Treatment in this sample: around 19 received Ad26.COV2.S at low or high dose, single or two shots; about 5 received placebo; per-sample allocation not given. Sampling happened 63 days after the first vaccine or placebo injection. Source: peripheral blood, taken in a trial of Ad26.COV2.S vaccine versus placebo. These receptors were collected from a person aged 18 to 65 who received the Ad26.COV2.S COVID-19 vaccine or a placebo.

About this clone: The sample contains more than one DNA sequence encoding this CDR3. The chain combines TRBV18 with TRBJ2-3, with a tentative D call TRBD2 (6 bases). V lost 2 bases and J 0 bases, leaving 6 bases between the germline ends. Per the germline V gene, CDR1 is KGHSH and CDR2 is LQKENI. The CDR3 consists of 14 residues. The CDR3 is CASSPSGSTDTQYF. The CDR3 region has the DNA TGTGCCAGCTCACCAAGCGGGAGCACAGATACGCAGTATTTT. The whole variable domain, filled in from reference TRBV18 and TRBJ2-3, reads NAGVMQNPRHLVRRRGQEARLRCSPMKGHSHVYWYRQLPEEGLKFMVYLQKENIIDESGMPKERFSAEFPKEGPSILRIQQVVRGDSAAYFCASSPSGSTDTQYFGPGTRLTVL.

CDR3 DNA: TGCAGCGTTGAACTAGCCGATCAACGGGCCCAGTACTTC. Protein product: CSVELADQRAQYF. The chain links TRBV29-1 to TRBJ2-5, with a possible D match to TRBD2 (5 bases). Germline V CDR1 and CDR2: SQVTM, ANQGSEA. The CDR3 is made up of 13 amino acids. The germline V and J ends were trimmed by 2 bases and 9 bases, with 16 bases remaining between them.

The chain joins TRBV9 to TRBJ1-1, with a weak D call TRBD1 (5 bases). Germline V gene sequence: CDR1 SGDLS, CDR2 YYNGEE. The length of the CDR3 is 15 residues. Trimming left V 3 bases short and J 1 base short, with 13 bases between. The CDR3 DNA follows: TGTGCCAGCAGCGGAAGGGGTTCCCGGAACACTGAAGCTTTCTTT. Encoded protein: CASSGRGSRNTEAFF.

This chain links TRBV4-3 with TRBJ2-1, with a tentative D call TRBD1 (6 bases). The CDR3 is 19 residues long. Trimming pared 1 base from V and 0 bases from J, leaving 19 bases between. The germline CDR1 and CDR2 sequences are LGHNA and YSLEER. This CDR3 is CASSQGGGPKDFSYNEQFF. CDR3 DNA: TGCGCCAGCAGCCAAGGAGGGGGACCTAAGGACTTCTCCTACAATGAGCAGTTCTTC.

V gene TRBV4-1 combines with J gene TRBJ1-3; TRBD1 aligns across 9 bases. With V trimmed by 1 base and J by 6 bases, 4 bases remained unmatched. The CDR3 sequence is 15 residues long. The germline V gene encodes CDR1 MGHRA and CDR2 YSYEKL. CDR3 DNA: TGCGCCAGCAGCCAAGTGGACAGGGGTCTAAACACCATATATTTT. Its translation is CASSQVDRGLNTIYF.

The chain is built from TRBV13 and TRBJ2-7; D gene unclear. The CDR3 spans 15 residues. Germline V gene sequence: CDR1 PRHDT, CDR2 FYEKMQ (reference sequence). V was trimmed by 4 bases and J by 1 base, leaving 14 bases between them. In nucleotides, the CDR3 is TGTGCCAGCAGCTCCTTTGGTCGAAGATCCTACGAGCAGTACTTC. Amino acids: CASSSFGRRSYEQYF. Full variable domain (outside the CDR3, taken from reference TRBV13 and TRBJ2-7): AAGVIQSPRHLIKEKRETATLKCYPIPRHDTVYWYQQGPGQDPQFLISFYEKMQSDKGSIPDRFSAQQFSDYHSELNMSSLELGDSALYFCASSSFGRRSYEQYFGPGTRLTVT.

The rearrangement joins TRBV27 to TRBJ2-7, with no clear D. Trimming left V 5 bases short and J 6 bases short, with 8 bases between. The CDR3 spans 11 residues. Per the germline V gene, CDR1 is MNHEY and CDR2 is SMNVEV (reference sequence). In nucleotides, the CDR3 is TGTGCCAGCAGTCCCCGGTGCGAGCAGTACTTC. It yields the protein CASSPRCEQYF.

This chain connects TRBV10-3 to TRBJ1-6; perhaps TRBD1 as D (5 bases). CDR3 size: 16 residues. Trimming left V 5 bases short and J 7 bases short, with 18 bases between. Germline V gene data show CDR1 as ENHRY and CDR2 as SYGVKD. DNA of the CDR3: TGTGCCATCAGTACCTCCGCCCGGGGGGAAAATTCACCCCTCCACTTT. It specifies CAISTSARGENSPLHF.

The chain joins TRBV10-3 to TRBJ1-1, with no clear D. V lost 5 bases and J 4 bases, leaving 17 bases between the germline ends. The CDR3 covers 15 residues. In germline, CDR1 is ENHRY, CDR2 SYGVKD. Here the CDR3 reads CAISTSDGLGTEAFF. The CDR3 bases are TGTGCCATCAGTACCTCGGACGGGCTGGGCACTGAAGCTTTCTTT.

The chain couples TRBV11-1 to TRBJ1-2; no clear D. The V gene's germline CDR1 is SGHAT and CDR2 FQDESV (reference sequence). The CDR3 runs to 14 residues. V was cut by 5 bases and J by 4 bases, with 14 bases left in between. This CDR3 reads CASSPRDAGYGYTF. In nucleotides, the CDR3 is TGTGCCAGCAGCCCCCGAGACGCCGGCTATGGCTACACCTTC.

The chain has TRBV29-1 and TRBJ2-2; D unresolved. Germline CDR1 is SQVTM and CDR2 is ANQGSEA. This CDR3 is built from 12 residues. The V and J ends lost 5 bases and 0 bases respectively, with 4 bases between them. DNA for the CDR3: TGCAGCGTTAAGCCGAACACCGGGGAGCTGTTTTTT. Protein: CSVKPNTGELFF.

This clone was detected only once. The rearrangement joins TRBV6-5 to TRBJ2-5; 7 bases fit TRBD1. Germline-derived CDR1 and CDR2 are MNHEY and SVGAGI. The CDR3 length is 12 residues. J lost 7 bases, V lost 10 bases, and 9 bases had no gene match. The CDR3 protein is CATVDRVGTQYF. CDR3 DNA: TGTGCCACCGTAGACAGGGTCGGGACCCAGTACTTC.

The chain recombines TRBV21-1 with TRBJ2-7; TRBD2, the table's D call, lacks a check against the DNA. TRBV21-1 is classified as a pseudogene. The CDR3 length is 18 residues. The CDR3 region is CASSKGRGGAANSYEQYF. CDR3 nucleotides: TGTGCCAGCAGCAAAGGGCGGGGTGGAGCGGCAAATTCCTACGAGCAGTACTTC.

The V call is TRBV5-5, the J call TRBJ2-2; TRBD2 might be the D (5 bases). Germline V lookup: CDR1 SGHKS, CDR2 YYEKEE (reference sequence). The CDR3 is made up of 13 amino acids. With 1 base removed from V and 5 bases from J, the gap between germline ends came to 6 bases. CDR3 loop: CASSLTGTGELFF. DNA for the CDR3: TGTGCCAGCAGCTTGACGGGGACCGGGGAGCTGTTTTTT.

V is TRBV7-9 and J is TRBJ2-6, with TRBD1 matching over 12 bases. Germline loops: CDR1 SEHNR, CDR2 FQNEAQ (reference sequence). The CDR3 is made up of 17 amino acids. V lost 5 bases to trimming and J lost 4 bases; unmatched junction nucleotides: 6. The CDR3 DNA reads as TGTGCCAGCAGCCCTCCGGGACAGGGGGCCGGGGCCAACGTCCTGACTTTC. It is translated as CASSPPGQGAGANVLTF.

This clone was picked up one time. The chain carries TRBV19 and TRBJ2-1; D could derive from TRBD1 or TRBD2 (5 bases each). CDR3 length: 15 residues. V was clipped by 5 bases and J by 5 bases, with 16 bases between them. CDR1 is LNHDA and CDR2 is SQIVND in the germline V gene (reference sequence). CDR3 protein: CASSSGTPGHNEQFF. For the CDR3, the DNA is TGTGCCAGTAGTTCCGGGACCCCCGGACACAATGAGCAGTTCTTC.

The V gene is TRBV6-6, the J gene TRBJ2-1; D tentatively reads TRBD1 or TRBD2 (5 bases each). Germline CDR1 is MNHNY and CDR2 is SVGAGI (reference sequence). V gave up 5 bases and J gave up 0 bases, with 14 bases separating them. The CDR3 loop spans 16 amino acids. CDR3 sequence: CASSIARAGSYNEQFF. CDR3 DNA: TGTGCCAGCAGTATCGCCAGGGCGGGCTCCTACAATGAGCAGTTCTTC.

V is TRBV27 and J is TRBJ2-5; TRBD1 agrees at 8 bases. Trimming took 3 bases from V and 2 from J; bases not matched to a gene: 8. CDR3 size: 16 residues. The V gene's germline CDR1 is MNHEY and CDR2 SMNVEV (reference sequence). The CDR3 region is CASSFSRGREQETQYF. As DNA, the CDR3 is TGTGCCAGCAGTTTCTCCAGGGGGCGCGAACAAGAGACCCAGTACTTC.

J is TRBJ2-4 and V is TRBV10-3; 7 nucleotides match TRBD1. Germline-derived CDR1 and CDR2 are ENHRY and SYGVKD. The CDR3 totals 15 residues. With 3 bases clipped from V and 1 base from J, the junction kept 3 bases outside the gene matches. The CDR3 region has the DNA TGTGCCATCAGTGAACCGACAGGGGCCAAAAACATTCAGTACTTC. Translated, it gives CAISEPTGAKNIQYF.

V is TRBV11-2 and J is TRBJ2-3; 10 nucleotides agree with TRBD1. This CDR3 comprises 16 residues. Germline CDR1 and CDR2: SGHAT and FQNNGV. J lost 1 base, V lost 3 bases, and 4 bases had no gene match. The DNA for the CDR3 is TGTGCCAGCAGCTTGGGACAGGGGTGGGGCACAGATACGCAGTATTTT. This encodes CASSLGQGWGTDTQYF.

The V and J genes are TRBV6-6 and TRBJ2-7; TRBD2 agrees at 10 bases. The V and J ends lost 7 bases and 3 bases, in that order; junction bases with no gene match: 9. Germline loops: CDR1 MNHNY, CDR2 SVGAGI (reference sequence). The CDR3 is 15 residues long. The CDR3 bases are TGTGCCAGCAACGCGAGACTAGCGGGCCTCTACGAGCAGTACTTC. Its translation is CASNARLAGLYEQYF.

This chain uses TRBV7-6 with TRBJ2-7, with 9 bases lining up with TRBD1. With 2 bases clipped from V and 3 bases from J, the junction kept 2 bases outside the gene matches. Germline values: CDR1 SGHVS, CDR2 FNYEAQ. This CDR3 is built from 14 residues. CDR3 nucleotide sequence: TGTGCCAGCAGCTTAAGACAGGGGGGCTACGAGCAGTACTTC. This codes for CASSLRQGGYEQYF.

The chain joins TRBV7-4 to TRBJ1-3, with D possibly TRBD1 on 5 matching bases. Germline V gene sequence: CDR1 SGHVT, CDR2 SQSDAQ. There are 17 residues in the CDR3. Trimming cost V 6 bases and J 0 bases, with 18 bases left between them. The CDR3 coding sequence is TGTGCCAGCAGTTGTTGGACAAGCAACACCTCTGGAAACACCATATATTTT. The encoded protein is CASSCWTSNTSGNTIYF. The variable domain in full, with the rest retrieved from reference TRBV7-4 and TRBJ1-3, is GAGVSQSPRYKVAKRGRDVALRCDSISGHVTLYWYRQTLGQGSEVLTYSQSDAQRDKSGRPSGRFSAERPERSVSTLKIQRTEQGDSAVYLCASSCWTSNTSGNTIYFGEGSWLTVV.

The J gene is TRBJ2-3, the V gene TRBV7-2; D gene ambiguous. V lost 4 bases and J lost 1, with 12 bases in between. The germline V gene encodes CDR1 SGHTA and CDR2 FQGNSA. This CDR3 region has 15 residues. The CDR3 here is CASSSRGLRTDTQYF. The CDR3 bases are TGTGCCAGCAGCTCCCGCGGCCTACGCACAGATACGCAGTATTTT.

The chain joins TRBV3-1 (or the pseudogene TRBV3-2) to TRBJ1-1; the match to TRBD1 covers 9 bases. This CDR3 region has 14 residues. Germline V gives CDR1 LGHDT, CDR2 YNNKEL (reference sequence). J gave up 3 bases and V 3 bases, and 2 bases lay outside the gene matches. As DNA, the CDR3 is TGTGCCAGCAGCCATGACAGGGGGTACACTGAAGCTTTCTTT. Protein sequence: CASSHDRGYTEAFF.

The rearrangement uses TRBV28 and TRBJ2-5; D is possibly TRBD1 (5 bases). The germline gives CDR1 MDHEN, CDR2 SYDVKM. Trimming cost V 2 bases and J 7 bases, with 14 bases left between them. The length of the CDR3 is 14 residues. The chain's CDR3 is CASSLTGWDGTQYF. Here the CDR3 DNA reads TGTGCCAGCAGTTTAACAGGTTGGGATGGGACCCAGTACTTC.

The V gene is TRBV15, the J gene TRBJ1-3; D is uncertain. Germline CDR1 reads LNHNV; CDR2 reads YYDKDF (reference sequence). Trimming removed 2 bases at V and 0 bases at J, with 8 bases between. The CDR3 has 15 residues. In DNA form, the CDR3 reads TGTGCCACCAGCAGAATGTTGGGCTCTGGAAACACCATATATTTT. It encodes CATSRMLGSGNTIYF. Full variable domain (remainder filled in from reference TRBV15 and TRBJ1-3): DAMVIQNPRYQVTQFGKPVTLSCSQTLNHNVMYWYQQKSSQAPKLLFHYYDKDFNNEADTPDNFQSRRPNTSFCFLDIRSPGLGDTAMYLCATSRMLGSGNTIYFGEGSWLTVV.

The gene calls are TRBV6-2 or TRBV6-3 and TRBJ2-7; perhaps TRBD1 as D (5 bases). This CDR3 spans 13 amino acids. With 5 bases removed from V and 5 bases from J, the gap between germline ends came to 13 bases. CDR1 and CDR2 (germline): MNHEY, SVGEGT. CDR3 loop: CASSETVRNEQYF. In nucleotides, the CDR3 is TGTGCCAGCAGTGAGACAGTACGCAACGAGCAGTACTTC.

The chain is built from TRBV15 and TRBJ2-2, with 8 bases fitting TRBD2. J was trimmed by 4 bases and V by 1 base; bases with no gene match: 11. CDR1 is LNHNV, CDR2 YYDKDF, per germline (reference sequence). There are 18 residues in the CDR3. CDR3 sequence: CATSRALTGGPITGELFF. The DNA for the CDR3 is TGTGCCACCAGCAGAGCTTTAACGGGAGGGCCGATCACCGGGGAGCTGTTTTTT.

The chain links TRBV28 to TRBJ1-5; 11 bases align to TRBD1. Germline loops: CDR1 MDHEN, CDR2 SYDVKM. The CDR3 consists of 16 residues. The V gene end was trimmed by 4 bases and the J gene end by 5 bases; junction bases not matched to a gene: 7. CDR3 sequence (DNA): TGTGCCAGCAGTTCATCAGGACAGGGGGCCCATCAGCCCCAGCATTTT. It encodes CASSSSGQGAHQPQHF.

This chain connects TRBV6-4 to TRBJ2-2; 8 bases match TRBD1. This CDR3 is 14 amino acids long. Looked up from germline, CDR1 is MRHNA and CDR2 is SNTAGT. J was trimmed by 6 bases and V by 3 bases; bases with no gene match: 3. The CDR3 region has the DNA TGTGCCAGCAGTGAGGACAGGGTCTCCGGGGAGCTGTTTTTT. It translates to CASSEDRVSGELFF.